This record looks at one T cell receptor beta chain sequence and its context. The antigen is not known. This CDR3 comprises 12 residues. V lost 4 bases to trimming and J lost 6 bases, with 12 bases between them. Germline lookup yields CDR1 SQVTM and CDR2 ANQGSEA. This sample was taken from a study of post-analysis software for immune sequencing data. Overall study context: Relapsing-remitting, secondary progressive and progressive-relapsing courses of multiple sclerosis were included.

Carried by the TCR beta cDNA libraries were unique molecular identifiers. The T cell input of about 0.9 to 10 million gave roughly 0.5 million cDNA molecules. TCRdb re-analysed the PCR reads in MiXCR, keeping a single row per CDR3 protein. The repertoire holds around 250,000 distinct CDR3 sequences, 30% to 45% seen once, with under 5.5% in the top ten. Study outcomes and limitations: Controls had significantly higher normalized Chao1 diversity than multiple sclerosis patients. Higher frequency in patients than in controls was seen for 5 or 6 TRBV segments, with TRBV5-6, TRBV5-1 and TRBV20-1 among them.

The sequenced sample consisted of blood. This chain connects TRBV29-1 to TRBJ1-2; D unresolved. The source of this sequence is a girl aged 10 to 17 with multiple sclerosis. The CDR3 loop is CSVGAEVHGYTF. DNA for the CDR3: TGCAGCGTTGGGGCGGAGGTCCATGGCTACACCTTC.